Below, 23 T cell receptor beta chains from the same sample are listed, as sequenced in a study of tumor-infiltrating lymphocytes in localized non-small cell lung cancer. Libraries were prepared by immunoSEQ multiplex PCR; TCRdb keeps only in-frame clonotypes and omits some of them. This sample carries 9,500 to 12,000 clones, 60% of them seen once, and the ten largest clones take roughly a tenth. Input material: uninvolved lung tissue not adjacent to the tumor. Every receptor here comes from a human donor with non-small cell lung cancer.

The rearrangement uses TRBV12-2 and TRBJ2-1. TRBV12-2 is termed a pseudogene. This CDR3 is built from 12 residues. The CDR3 DNA follows: TGTGCCAGCAGCTTACTGGGGAATGAGCAGTTCTTC. It yields the protein CASSLLGNEQFF.

By sample share, this clone is medium-sized (0.01 to 0.1%). This chain links TRBV15 with TRBJ2-1; D is tentatively TRBD1 or TRBD2 (5 bases each). V was shortened by 0 bases and J by 12 bases, with 15 bases between the two germline ends. Germline CDR1 LNHNV, CDR2 YYDKDF (reference sequence). This CDR3 is 14 amino acids long. Here the CDR3 DNA reads TGTGCCACCAGCAGAGATGACAGCCGCGGGTTGCAGTTCTTC. Encoded protein: CATSRDDSRGLQFF.

This clone was observed a few times. One end of the junction is discordant with germline, which a read error may explain. The chain combines TRBV7-7 with TRBJ2-3; D is perhaps TRBD2 (6 bases). Germline V gene data show CDR1 as SSHAT and CDR2 as FNYEAQ (reference sequence). This CDR3 contains 15 residues. The CDR3 DNA reads as TGTGCTAGCAGTTTTGGCCTAGCGAACACAGATACGCAGTATTTT. It is translated as CASSFGLANTDTQYF.

This chain connects TRBV28 to TRBJ2-7; D unclear. The germline CDR1 and CDR2 sequences are MDHEN and SYDVKM. V shed 2 bases and J shed 5 bases, with 4 bases lying between them. The CDR3 loop spans 11 amino acids. In nucleotides, the CDR3 is TGTGCCAGCAGTTTAGCAGACGAGCAGTACTTC. This encodes CASSLADEQYF.

This chain links TRBV19 with TRBJ1-1; TRBD1 agrees at 7 bases. Germline CDR1 and CDR2: LNHDA and SQIVND (reference sequence). The V segment lost 4 bases and the J segment 3 bases; nucleotides outside the gene matches: 2. The CDR3 has 13 residues. CDR3 region: CASSRGQYTEAFF. The CDR3 DNA sequence: TGTGCCAGTAGTAGGGGACAGTACACTGAAGCTTTCTTT.

The chain links TRBV20-1 to TRBJ1-1; D is undetermined. The CDR3 runs 10 residues. The V and J ends lost 6 bases and 7 bases respectively, with 9 bases between them. Per germline, CDR1 DFQATT and CDR2 SNEGSKA (reference sequence). As DNA, the CDR3 is TGCAGTGCCAGGACGTATGAAGCTTTCTTT. The encoded protein is CSARTYEAFF.

This clone rates as medium-sized. The rearrangement links TRBV27 to TRBJ1-1, with D unresolved. V was shortened by 7 bases and J by 1 base, with 7 bases between the two germline ends. This CDR3 contains 12 residues. Per the germline V gene, CDR1 is MNHEY and CDR2 is SMNVEV (reference sequence). The CDR3 DNA follows: TGTGCCAGCATGGAGCGGAACACTGAAGCTTTCTTT. Its translation: CASMERNTEAFF.

The CDR3 reads CASSPRTGANVLTF. The CDR3 DNA follows: TGTGCCAGCAGCCCCAGGACAGGAGCCAACGTCCTGACTTTC. This chain uses TRBV11-2 with TRBJ2-6; 7 bases align to TRBD1. Trimming removed 5 bases from V and 7 bases from J; junction bases left unmatched: 5. The V gene's germline CDR1 is SGHAT and CDR2 FQNNGV. The CDR3 is made up of 14 amino acids.

This clone was counted a few times. The chain links TRBV2 to TRBJ2-5, with 7 bases lining up with TRBD1. V was pared by 4 bases and J by 5 bases, with 7 bases of the junction left unmatched. The CDR3 contains 14 residues. The V gene's germline CDR1 is SNHLY and CDR2 FYNNEI. CDR3 nucleotides: TGTGCCAGCAGTGGCCCAGGGGGTGGGGAGACCCAGTACTTC. It codes for CASSGPGGGETQYF.

This sequence joins TRBV6-5 and TRBJ1-1; a weak D match, TRBD1 (5 bases). Trimming took 5 bases from V and 5 from J, leaving 15 bases between them. Germline V CDR1 and CDR2: MNHEY, SVGAGI. The CDR3 is made up of 14 amino acids. This CDR3 reads CASSRRQRDTEAFF. DNA of the CDR3: TGTGCCAGCAGTAGGAGACAGAGAGATACTGAAGCTTTCTTT.

This clone showed up just a few times. One junction end does not reproduce the germline sequence, and a read error may be involved. The chain joins TRBV7-7 to TRBJ1-3, with TRBD1 matching over 7 bases. The germline gives CDR1 SSHAT, CDR2 FNYEAQ (reference sequence). The CDR3 has 13 amino acids. DNA of the CDR3: TGTGCTAGCAGCCGGGACAGAGGAGACACCATATATTTT. Its protein is CASSRDRGDTIYF.

The sample holds a few counts of this clone. The chain joins TRBV27 to TRBJ2-3; 11 bases are shared with TRBD2. The germline V gene has CDR1 MNHEY and CDR2 SMNVEV (reference sequence). Trimming cost V 6 bases and J 2 bases; bases outside gene matches: 4. The CDR3 sequence is 15 residues long. The CDR3 nucleotides are TGTGCCAGCAGACTAGCGGGGGTTAACACAGATACGCAGTATTTT. Translation: CASRLAGVNTDTQYF.

V usage is TRBV6-5 and J usage is TRBJ1-2; no clear D. Germline CDR1 reads MNHEY; CDR2 reads SVGAGI. V lost 5 bases and J 3 bases, leaving 10 bases between the germline ends. CDR3 size: 13 residues. The CDR3 spells CASSRARDYGYTF. Here the CDR3 DNA reads TGTGCCAGCAGTAGGGCCCGGGACTATGGCTACACCTTC.

This clone appeared a single time. Mismatch with germline at one junction end may stem from a read error. The chain is built from TRBV5-1 and TRBJ2-3; tentative D call: TRBD2 (7 bases). This CDR3 spans 14 amino acids. Germline values: CDR1 SGHRS, CDR2 YFSETQ. CDR3 loop: CATSSRGGPDTQYF. CDR3 DNA sequence: TGCGCCACCAGCTCGAGGGGGGGGCCAGATACGCAGTATTTT. Full variable domain (rest looked up from reference TRBV5-1 and TRBJ2-3): KAGVTQTPRYLIKTRGQQVTLSCSPISGHRSVSWYQQTPGQGLQFLFEYFSETQRNKGNFPGRFSGRQFSNSRSEMNVSTLELGDSALYLCATSSRGGPDTQYFGPGTRLTVL.

The V gene is TRBV6-1, the J gene TRBJ1-5; unclear D gene. CDR1 and CDR2 (germline): MNHNS, SASEGT. There are 12 residues in the CDR3. V lost 2 bases and J lost 6, with 5 bases in between. In nucleotides, the CDR3 is TGTGCCAGCAGTGAACGGAGTCAGCCCCAGCATTTT. Its translation: CASSERSQPQHF.

This clone showed up just once. The genes are TRBV6-5 and TRBJ2-1, with D possibly matching TRBD1 (6 bases). Germline loops: CDR1 MNHEY, CDR2 SVGAGI. Trimming shortened V by 5 bases and J by 5 bases, and 13 bases separated the two germline ends. The CDR3 loop spans 14 amino acids. The CDR3, as DNA: TGTGCCAGCAGTGAACCCGGGACACACAATGAGCAGTTCTTC. It codes for CASSEPGTHNEQFF.

This clone has just a few counts. The chain couples TRBV19 to TRBJ2-7; no firm D call. V lost 4 bases and J lost 6, with 13 bases in between. The CDR3 covers 13 residues. Germline loops: CDR1 LNHDA, CDR2 SQIVND (reference sequence). CDR3 DNA sequence: TGTGCCAGTAGTACTATATCAGCCTCCGAGCAGTACTTC. Amino acid sequence: CASSTISASEQYF. The full variable domain, its missing parts supplied by reference TRBV19 and TRBJ2-7, is DGGITQSPKYLFRKEGQNVTLSCEQNLNHDAMYWYRQDPGQGLRLIYYSQIVNDFQKGDIAEGYSVSREKKESFPLTVTSAQKNPTAFYLCASSTISASEQYFGPGTRLTVT.

The chain has TRBV7-2 and TRBJ2-6, with 7 bases matching TRBD1. The germline V gene encodes CDR1 SGHTA and CDR2 FQGNSA. Trimming took 5 bases from V and 7 from J; bases not matched to a gene: 5. The CDR3 is made up of 14 amino acids. The CDR3: CASSPRTGANVLTF. CDR3 nucleotide sequence: TGTGCCAGCAGCCCCAGGACAGGAGCCAACGTCCTGACTTTC.

The gene calls are TRBV7-6 and TRBJ1-5, with D perhaps matching TRBD1 (6 bases). There are 14 residues in the CDR3. Germline V gene sequence: CDR1 SGHVS, CDR2 FNYEAQ. Trimming pared 1 base from V and 9 bases from J, leaving 13 bases between. The chain's CDR3 is CASSLGDTHGPQHF. The CDR3 DNA follows: TGTGCCAGCAGCTTAGGGGACACTCATGGGCCCCAGCATTTT. Full variable domain (remainder filled in from reference TRBV7-6 and TRBJ1-5): GAGVSQSPRYKVTKRGQDVALRCDPISGHVSLYWYRQALGQGPEFLTYFNYEAQQDKSGLPNDRFSAERPEGSISTLTIQRTEQRDSAMYRCASSLGDTHGPQHFGDGTRLSIL.

This clone is classed as medium-sized. This chain connects TRBV27 to TRBJ1-1; the D is unclear. Trimming removed 3 bases from V and 1 base from J, with 6 bases in between. CDR1 is MNHEY, CDR2 SMNVEV, per germline (reference sequence). The CDR3 is made up of 13 amino acids. The CDR3 sequence: CASSLSRNTEAFF. For the CDR3, the DNA is TGTGCCAGCAGTTTGAGTAGGAACACTGAAGCTTTCTTT.

This clone was seen a few times. The V and J genes are TRBV19 and TRBJ2-7; 7 nucleotides agree with TRBD1. Losses at the gene ends were 5 bases for V and 5 bases for J; bases not matched to a gene: 9. The CDR3 has 14 amino acids. CDR1 is LNHDA and CDR2 is SQIVND in the germline V gene (reference sequence). Here the CDR3 reads CASSVAGTVHEQYF. CDR3 DNA sequence: TGTGCCAGTAGTGTGGCCGGGACAGTTCACGAGCAGTACTTC.

The rearrangement uses TRBV4-2 and TRBJ2-3; 11 nucleotides line up with TRBD2. V was clipped by 3 bases and J by 4 bases; unmatched bases: 9. The CDR3 runs 17 residues. CDR1 LGHNA and CDR2 YNFKEQ come from the germline V gene. The CDR3 nucleotides read TGTGCCAGCAGCCAGCCGGGACTAGCGGCTGGGGCAGATACGCAGTATTTT. Amino acids: CASSQPGLAAGADTQYF.

The table lists this clone with a few counts. The chain carries TRBV5-6 and TRBJ1-3; D gene unclear. CDR1 is SGHDT and CDR2 is YYEEEE in the germline V gene. The V and J ends lost 0 bases and 0 bases respectively, with 10 bases between them. The CDR3 length is 16 residues. CDR3 in amino acids: CASSLAGYDSGNTIYF. The CDR3, as DNA: TGTGCCAGCAGCTTGGCCGGGTATGACTCTGGAAACACCATATATTTT.